Shown below are 7 T cell receptor beta chains from a single sample sequenced in a study of blood T cell repertoires in COVID-19. The assay was immunoSEQ multiplex PCR, and TCRdb's table has in-frame clones only and misses some. The sample yields about 140,000 clones, about 84% seen once. The sample consisted of PBMCs or T cells enriched from blood (not recorded which). These TCRs come from a woman aged 18 to 35 who had been exposed to COVID-19.

The V gene is TRBV7-9, the J gene TRBJ2-7; 10 bases are a match to TRBD1. This CDR3 has 13 amino acids. J lost 6 bases, V lost 4 bases, and 3 bases had no gene match. Germline assignment: CDR1 SEHNR and CDR2 FQNEAQ (reference sequence). The CDR3 DNA follows: TGTGCCAGCAGCTCGGGACAGGGGACCGAGCAGTACTTC. Encoded protein: CASSSGQGTEQYF.

This chain uses TRBV10-3 with TRBJ2-3; 9 bases align to TRBD2. The CDR3 loop spans 14 amino acids. Germline V gene data show CDR1 as ENHRY and CDR2 as SYGVKD. The junction had 2 bases not matched to a gene; V was cut back by 3 bases and J by 4 bases. The CDR3 region has the DNA TGTGCCATCAGTGAAACTAGCGGGCCAGATACGCAGTATTTT. It specifies CAISETSGPDTQYF.

V is TRBV7-8 and J is TRBJ1-5; no clear D gene. Between the trimmed V and J ends, which lost 1 base and 2 bases, there was a span of 9 bases. The CDR3 extends over 15 amino acids. Germline-derived CDR1 and CDR2 are SGHVS and FQNEAQ. The chain's CDR3 is CASSLGREGNQPQHF. In DNA, the CDR3 is TGTGCCAGCAGCTTAGGACGGGAGGGCAATCAGCCCCAGCATTTT.

Turning to this clone: A read error may produce the germline difference seen at one junction end. V usage is TRBV28 and J usage is TRBJ1-2; the D gene is possibly TRBD1 (5 bases). The CDR3 loop spans 9 amino acids. Germline V gives CDR1 MDHEN, CDR2 SYDVKM. The CDR3 DNA is TGTGCCAGCAGAGTCCGGGGGATCTTC. It yields the protein CASRVRGIF.

This CDR3 reads CASSPGLLEGMTPLHF. CDR3 nucleotides: TGTGCCAGCAGCCCCGGGCTTTTGGAGGGGATGACACCCCTCCACTTT. This chain uses TRBV7-9 with TRBJ1-6; tentatively, D is TRBD1 (5 bases). The germline V gene has CDR1 SEHNR and CDR2 FQNEAQ (reference sequence). The CDR3 is 16 residues long. The V and J ends lost 5 bases and 11 bases respectively, with 22 bases between them.

This clone appeared a single time. The chain carries TRBV30 and TRBJ2-2; no firm D call. The germline V and J ends were trimmed by 2 bases and 6 bases, with 16 bases remaining between them. The CDR3 totals 15 residues. Germline V lookup: CDR1 GTSNPN, CDR2 SVGIG (reference sequence). CDR3 amino acids: CAWSPLLSGAGELFF. For the CDR3, the DNA is TGTGCCTGGAGTCCCCTCCTTTCAGGCGCCGGGGAGCTGTTTTTT. The full variable domain, completed using reference TRBV30 and TRBJ2-2, is SQTIHQWPATLVQPVGSPLSLECTVEGTSNPNLYWYRQAAGRGLQLLFYSVGIGQISSEVPQNLSASRPQDRQFILSSKKLLLSDSGFYLCAWSPLLSGAGELFFGEGSRLTVL.

The chain is built from TRBV12-5 and TRBJ2-1, with 9 nucleotides matching TRBD1. The junction had 8 bases not matched to a gene; V was cut back by 7 bases and J by 4 bases. Germline assignment: CDR1 LGHNT and CDR2 FRNRAP. The CDR3 runs to 15 residues. For the CDR3, the DNA is TGTGCTAGTGACCCGGACAGGGGCGGATACAATGAGCAGTTCTTC. Protein product: CASDPDRGGYNEQFF.